These 17 T cell receptor beta chains share one sample of origin, sequenced in a study of glioma-infiltrating T cells. The iRepertoire nested amplicon-rescue multiplex PCR amplified TCR alpha and beta CDR3s from RNA. TCRdb redid the calling of the multiplex PCR reads with MiXCR, one entry per CDR3 protein. The table has under 150,000 distinct CDR3 sequences, approximately 24% seen once. Input material: glioma tissue, nonneoplastic brain tissue, or PBMCs (not recorded which). These receptors were taken from a human donor with low-grade glioma or glioblastoma, undergoing nonglioma brain surgery, or in good health (not recorded which).

The sample holds many counts of this clonotype. The chain recombines TRBV27 with TRBJ1-5; weak D call: TRBD1 (5 bases). The ends were cut back, 6 bases at V and 7 bases at J, with 25 bases in the middle. This CDR3 has 17 amino acids. Germline values: CDR1 MNHEY, CDR2 SMNVEV (reference sequence). The CDR3 nucleotides are TGTGCCAGCAGCCATCGGTCGGGGGACTCCCGCGGCCAGCCCCAGCATTTT. Protein: CASSHRSGDSRGQPQHF.

A note on this clonotype: This may be a read error: a much more frequent sequence differs by one nucleotide. The CDR3 here is CACSWSGRTDTQYF. In DNA form, the CDR3 reads TGTGCCTGCAGTTGGTCCGGCCGCACAGATACGCAGTATTTT. This sequence joins TRBV25-1 and TRBJ2-3; D gene uncertain. This CDR3 contains 14 residues. Germline CDR1 is MGHDK and CDR2 is SYGVNS.

This clonotype occurred many times. The V and J genes are TRBV20-1 and TRBJ2-3; D is uncertain. The CDR3 runs 10 residues. V was shortened by 3 bases and J by 10 bases, with 8 bases between the two germline ends. Looked up from germline, CDR1 is DFQATT and CDR2 is SNEGSKA (reference sequence). The CDR3 DNA reads TGCAGTGCTAGGAAATCGGCGCAGTATTTT. Amino acids: CSARKSAQYF.

This clonotype came up many times. V is TRBV6-6 and J is TRBJ2-3, with D unresolved. The CDR3 is 15 amino acids. The germline V gene has CDR1 MNHNY and CDR2 SVGAGI (reference sequence). Between the trimmed V and J ends, which lost 1 base and 0 bases, there was a span of 8 bases. The CDR3 loop is CASSYLATSTDTQYF. Written as DNA, the CDR3 is TGTGCCAGCAGTTACTTGGCTACAAGCACAGATACGCAGTATTTT.

The table lists this clonotype with a few counts. The rearrangement joins TRBV6-2 or TRBV6-3 to TRBJ2-7; the match to TRBD2 covers 10 bases. Trimming at V came to 5 bases and at J to 1 base, leaving 8 bases not matched to a gene. The germline V gene encodes CDR1 MNHEY and CDR2 SVGEGT. CDR3 length: 16 amino acids. The CDR3 loop reads CASSRRTSGNSYEQYV. The CDR3 coding sequence is TGTGCCAGCAGTCGACGGACTAGCGGCAATTCCTACGAGCAGTACGTC.

About this clonotype: This sequence may be a read error, since a much larger clone differs from it by one base. This rearrangement joins TRBV20-1 to TRBJ2-3; 7 positions agree with TRBD2. Trimming cost V 4 bases and J 6 bases; bases outside gene matches: 10. CDR1 DFQATT and CDR2 SNEGSKA come from the germline V gene (reference sequence). CDR3 length equals 14 residues. The CDR3 loop reads CSAKGDYSLDTQYF. In DNA, the CDR3 is TGCAGTGCTAAAGGGGACTACTCCCTTGATACGCAGTATTTT.

V gene TRBV7-3 combines with J gene TRBJ2-5; D not resolved. There are 13 residues in the CDR3. Trimming took off 4 bases at V and 5 bases at J, with 11 bases between the two ends. CDR1 and CDR2 (germline): SGHTA, FQGTGA. CDR3 sequence: CASSYSGGETQYF. The CDR3 bases are TGTGCCAGCAGCTATTCAGGCGGCGAGACCCAGTACTTC.

This clonotype was picked up a small number of times. This chain connects TRBV7-9 to TRBJ2-1, with D maybe TRBD2 (6 bases). CDR1 is SEHNR and CDR2 is FQNEAQ in the germline V gene (reference sequence). The ends were cut back, 4 bases at V and 7 bases at J, with 14 bases in the middle. This CDR3 is built from 14 residues. In nucleotides, the CDR3 is TGTGCCAGCAGCTCAATGGGACTCCCAAATGAGCAGTTCTTC. This sequence encodes CASSSMGLPNEQFF.

This chain links TRBV7-2 with TRBJ2-1; D is unresolved. Looked up from germline, CDR1 is SGHTA and CDR2 is FQGNSA. V shed 6 bases and J shed 1 base, with 13 bases lying between them. The CDR3 spans 15 residues. CDR3 sequence: CASRSDVGSYNEQFF. DNA for the CDR3: TGTGCCAGCAGATCGGACGTGGGATCCTACAATGAGCAGTTCTTC.

This clonotype was counted at least ten times. This sequence joins TRBV10-3 and TRBJ2-7; D ambiguous. The CDR3 has 13 amino acids. Germline CDR1 reads ENHRY; CDR2 reads SYGVKD. Trimming shortened V by 0 bases and J by 4 bases, and 7 bases separated the two germline ends. The CDR3 nucleotides are TGTGCCATCAGTGAGTCGGCGGCTTACGAGCAGTACGTC. It codes for CAISESAAYEQYV.

This clonotype was seen just once. This rearrangement joins TRBV29-1 to TRBJ1-3; D unclear. Germline CDR1 and CDR2: SQVTM and ANQGSEA. V was pared by 4 bases and J by 11 bases, with 18 bases between. There are 13 residues in the CDR3. The CDR3 region is CSVAEVQGVAIYF. CDR3 sequence (DNA): TGCAGCGTTGCGGAAGTTCAAGGAGTCGCCATATATTTT.

There are many counts of this clonotype. The V gene is TRBV28, the J gene TRBJ2-3, with 11 bases that match TRBD2. This CDR3 has 17 residues. Germline CDR1 and CDR2: MDHEN and SYDVKM. Trimming cost V 8 bases and J 8 bases; bases outside gene matches: 18. CDR3 sequence (DNA): TGTGCCAGCGGACCTAGGACTAGCGGGTCGTTGGGTGGTACGCAGTATTTT. Its translation: CASGPRTSGSLGGTQYF.

Many counts were recorded for this clonotype. The chain combines TRBV3-1 with TRBJ1-5; D may be TRBD1 (6 bases). The CDR3 sequence is 14 residues long. Germline-derived CDR1 and CDR2 are LGHDT and YNNKEL (reference sequence). V gave up 4 bases and J gave up 3 bases, with 10 bases separating them. The CDR3 coding sequence is TGTGCCAGCAGCCGCGGGACAAACAATCAGCCCCAGCATTTT. Its translation is CASSRGTNNQPQHF.

This clonotype showed up just a few times. The chain links TRBV5-4 to TRBJ2-3, with D unclear. The V and J ends lost 1 base and 9 bases respectively, with 15 bases between them. The length of the CDR3 is 14 residues. Germline V gene data show CDR1 as SGHNT and CDR2 as YYREEE (reference sequence). CDR3 sequence: CASSLSAAKETQYF. The CDR3 coding sequence is TGTGCCAGCAGCTTGAGCGCGGCCAAGGAAACGCAGTATTTT.

A few counts support this clonotype. The chain uses TRBV10-3 and TRBJ1-3; D is perhaps TRBD1 (5 bases). Germline V gene lookup returns CDR1 ENHRY and CDR2 SYGVKD. This CDR3 contains 14 residues. V lost 8 bases to trimming and J lost 5 bases, with 16 bases between them. The CDR3 DNA sequence: TGTGCCATCGGGGGGGAGACAGCGAGAAACACCATATATTTT. Protein product: CAIGGETARNTIYF.

The chain couples TRBV12-3 or TRBV12-4 to TRBJ2-1; 11 bases are a match to TRBD1. J was trimmed by 6 bases and V by 3 bases; bases with no gene match: 4. The CDR3 runs 15 residues. The CDR3 DNA follows: TGTGCCAGCAGTTTTTCCGGGACAGGGGGCAATGAGCAGTTCTTC. Translation gives CASSFSGTGGNEQFF.

This clonotype was seen more than once but under ten times. The genes are TRBV14 and TRBJ1-4; no clear D gene. V was clipped by 0 bases and J by 0 bases, with 11 bases between them. The germline gives CDR1 SGHDN, CDR2 FVKESK. The CDR3 is 17 residues long. As DNA, the CDR3 is TGTGCCAGCAGCCAAGACGGCGGTGTTGCAACTAATGAAAAACTGTTTTTT. This gives the protein CASSQDGGVATNEKLFF.